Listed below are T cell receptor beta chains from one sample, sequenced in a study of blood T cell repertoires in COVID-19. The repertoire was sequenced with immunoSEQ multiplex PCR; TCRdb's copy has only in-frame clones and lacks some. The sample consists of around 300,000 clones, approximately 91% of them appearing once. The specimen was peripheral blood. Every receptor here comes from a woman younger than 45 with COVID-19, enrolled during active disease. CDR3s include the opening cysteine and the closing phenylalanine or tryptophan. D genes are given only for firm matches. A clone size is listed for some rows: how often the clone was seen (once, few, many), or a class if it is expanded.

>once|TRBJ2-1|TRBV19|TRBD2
TGTGCCAGTAGTATTCCGACTAGCAGGCAGTTCTTC
CASSIPTSRQFF
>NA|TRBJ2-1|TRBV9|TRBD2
TGTGCCAGCAGCGTAGGGGCTAGCGGGAGGGCCGTTGAGCAGTTCTTC
CASSVGASGRAVEQFF
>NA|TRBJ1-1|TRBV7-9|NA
TGTGCCAGCAGCCCGAAGTACATGAACACTGAAGCTTTCTTT
CASSPKYMNTEAFF
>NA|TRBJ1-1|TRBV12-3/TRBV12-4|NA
TGTGCCAGCAGTTTAGACTACACTGAAGCTTTCTTT
CASSLDYTEAFF
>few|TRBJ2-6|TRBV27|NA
TGTGCCAGCAGTTTAACCAGGACTGGGGCCAACGTCCTGACTTTC
CASSLTRTGANVLTF
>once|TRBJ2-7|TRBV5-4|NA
TGTGCCAGCAGCTTGGACCGGGATCTCAATTCCTACGAGCAGTACTTC
CASSLDRDLNSYEQYF
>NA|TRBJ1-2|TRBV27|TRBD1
TGTGCCAGCAGCGGACAGGGGAAAGGCTACACCTTC
CASSGQGKGYTF
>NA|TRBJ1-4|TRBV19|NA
TGTGCCAGCACGGGATTGGGAGGAAAACTGTTTTTT
CASTGLGGKLFF
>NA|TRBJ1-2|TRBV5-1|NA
TGCGCCAGCAGCTTGGCCGTCGACGGGACAAATGGCTACACCTTC
CASSLAVDGTNGYTF
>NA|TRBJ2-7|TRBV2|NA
TGTGCCAGCAGGGAGTTCCTCCGGGACTTAGGGTACGAGCAGTACTTC
CASREFLRDLGYEQYF
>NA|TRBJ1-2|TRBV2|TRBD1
TGTGCCAGCAGTGAGAGGGGGCGCTGGGATGGCTACACCTTC
CASSERGRWDGYTF
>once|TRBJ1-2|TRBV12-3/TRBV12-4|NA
TGTGCCAGCAGTTTGGGGCAGGTTGTGGGCTACACCTTC
CASSLGQVVGYTF
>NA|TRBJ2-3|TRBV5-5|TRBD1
TGTGCCAGCAGCCCTCCGGGACAGGCGGGTAAACATCACGGGGATACGCAGTATTTT
CASSPPGQAGKHHGDTQYF
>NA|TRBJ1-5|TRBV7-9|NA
TGTGCCAGCAGCCTAGACAGTCATCAGCCCCAGCATTTT
CASSLDSHQPQHF
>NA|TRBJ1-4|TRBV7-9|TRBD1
TGTGCCAGCAGCGTACAGGGACAGCGGTCTAATGAAAAACTGTTTTTT
CASSVQGQRSNEKLFF
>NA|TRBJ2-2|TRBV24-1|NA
TGTGCCACCGGGCCCAGGGATCGCGGCACCGGGGAGCTGTTTTTT
CATGPRDRGTGELFF
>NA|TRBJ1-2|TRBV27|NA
TGTGCCAGCAGTCCTGCAGGGACTCTCTTCTTCTATGGCTACACCTTC
CASSPAGTLFFYGYTF
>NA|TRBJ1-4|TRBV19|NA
TGTGCCAGTAGTCACCGAGTATCAACTAATGAAAAACTGTTTTTT
CASSHRVSTNEKLFF
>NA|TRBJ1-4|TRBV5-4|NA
TGTGCCAGCAGCCGCGCGGCAGATATCAATGAAAAACTGTTTTTT
CASSRAADINEKLFF
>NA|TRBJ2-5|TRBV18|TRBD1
TGTGCCAGCTCACCCAGGACAGGGGACCAAGAGACCCAGTACTTC
CASSPRTGDQETQYF
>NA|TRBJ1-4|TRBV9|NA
TGTGCCAGCAGCGTGGGAGGACACGCAACTAATGAAAAACTGTTTTTT
CASSVGGHATNEKLFF
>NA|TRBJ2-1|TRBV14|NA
TGTGCCAGCAGCCAAGATTTCCAGCGGCTCGAGCAGTTCTTC
CASSQDFQRLEQFF
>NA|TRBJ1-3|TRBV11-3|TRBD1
TGTGCCAGCAGCCGTGGGGGACAGGAGCCTGGAAACACCATATATTTT
CASSRGGQEPGNTIYF